This TCR beta chain appears in the sequencing data of a study of early T cells in non-severe SARS-CoV-2 infection. Broader study findings: VDJdb matching, biased toward anti-spike CD8 responses, missed private and CD4 specificities.

TCRdb called the 5' RACE reads again in MiXCR, with one record for every CDR3 protein. The repertoire holds some 55,000 distinct CDR3 sequences, with 10% to 15% as singletons. Of note for this clonotype: Its antigen is still unknown.

The material sequenced was whole blood. This receptor was identified in an adult who was a healthcare worker with PCR-confirmed SARS-CoV-2 infection or an uninfected control (not recorded which).

Here the CDR3 DNA reads TGTGCCAGCAGCACCCCGGGACTAGCGGGGGCCAATGAGCAGTTCTTC. It is translated as CASSTPGLAGANEQFF. This chain links TRBV5-5 with TRBJ2-1, with 14 bases fitting TRBD2. The CDR3 has 16 amino acids. Looked up from germline, CDR1 is SGHKS and CDR2 is YYEKEE (reference sequence). J gave up 6 bases and V 4 bases, and 6 bases lay outside the gene matches.